The 27 T cell receptor beta chains presented below share a single source sample, sequenced in a study of T cell changes during pregnancy in multiple sclerosis. The repertoire was sequenced with immunoSEQ multiplex PCR; TCRdb's copy has only in-frame clones and lacks some. Seen here are roughly 60,000 clones, more than 90% observed once, and the top ten hold roughly 1.3%. The starting material was peripheral blood, obtained in the second trimester of pregnancy. The receptors were gathered from a female donor with multiple sclerosis, enrolled in a pregnancy study.

This clone was recorded once. The V gene is TRBV4-1, the J gene TRBJ2-7; possible D gene TRBD1, 5 bases. The CDR3 runs 13 residues. The V gene lost 0 bases and the J gene lost 2 bases, with 5 bases spanning the gap. CDR1 and CDR2 (germline): MGHRA, YSYEKL. The CDR3 is CASSQEQAYEQYF. CDR3 in DNA: TGCGCCAGCAGCCAAGAACAGGCCTACGAGCAGTACTTC.

The chain carries TRBV11-2 and TRBJ1-1; D call uncertain. The ends were cut back, 6 bases at V and 1 base at J, with 3 bases in the middle. The CDR3 totals 11 residues. Germline V gene data show CDR1 as SGHAT and CDR2 as FQNNGV. The CDR3 region is CASRQNTEAFF. The CDR3 coding sequence is TGTGCCAGCAGACAGAACACTGAAGCTTTCTTT. The variable domain in full, completed from reference TRBV11-2 and TRBJ1-1, reads EAGVAQSPRYKIIEKRQSVAFWCNPISGHATLYWYQQILGQGPKLLIQFQNNGVVDDSQLPKDRFSAERLKGVDSTLKIQPAKLEDSAVYLCASRQNTEAFFGQGTRLTVV.

V is TRBV2 and J is TRBJ2-4, with 7 bases fitting TRBD1. V shed 0 bases, J shed 2 bases, and the junction held 10 bases outside the gene matches. Germline V CDR1 and CDR2: SNHLY, FYNNEI. The CDR3 is made up of 18 amino acids. The CDR3 here is CASSEARSGQTSKNIQYF. The DNA of the CDR3 is TGTGCCAGCAGTGAAGCGCGTTCGGGACAGACCTCCAAAAACATTCAGTACTTC.

This chain connects TRBV19 to TRBJ2-1, with 10 bases lining up with TRBD2. V lost 4 bases, J lost 2 bases, and 2 bases stayed unmatched. Germline V gene lookup returns CDR1 LNHDA and CDR2 SQIVND (reference sequence). The CDR3 has 15 residues. CDR3 nucleotides: TGTGCCAGTAGTACTAGCGGGAGTCCCTACAATGAGCAGTTCTTC. Amino acids: CASSTSGSPYNEQFF.

This chain links TRBV27 with TRBJ2-1; D is possibly TRBD1 (5 bases). The V gene's germline CDR1 is MNHEY and CDR2 SMNVEV (reference sequence). The V gene lost 5 bases and the J gene lost 4 bases, with 9 bases spanning the gap. The CDR3 covers 13 residues. CDR3 sequence reads: CASSPTEYNEQFF. CDR3 DNA: TGTGCCAGCAGTCCGACAGAATACAATGAGCAGTTCTTC.

This clone appeared a single time. The chain couples TRBV30 to TRBJ2-1, with D uncertain. V lost 1 base, J lost 8 bases, and 9 bases lay in between. CDR3 length equals 12 residues. CDR1 and CDR2 from the germline V gene are GTSNPN and SVGIG (reference sequence). CDR3 sequence reads: CAWSARFDEQFF. The DNA of the CDR3 is TGTGCCTGGAGTGCTAGGTTCGATGAGCAGTTCTTC. Supplemented by reference TRBV30 and TRBJ2-1, the full variable domain reads SQTIHQWPATLVQPVGSPLSLECTVEGTSNPNLYWYRQAAGRGLQLLFYSVGIGQISSEVPQNLSASRPQDRQFILSSKKLLLSDSGFYLCAWSARFDEQFFGPGTRLTVL.

The chain couples TRBV5-1 to TRBJ1-1, with 10 bases lining up with TRBD1. V lost 3 bases to trimming and J lost 0 bases; unmatched junction nucleotides: 11. This CDR3 spans 18 amino acids. Germline lookup yields CDR1 SGHRS and CDR2 YFSETQ. CDR3 DNA sequence: TGCGCCAGCAGCTCCGGACAGGGGGGTTATGTGGTGAACACTGAAGCTTTCTTT. Translation: CASSSGQGGYVVNTEAFF.

This chain links TRBV6-1 with TRBJ1-2; 9 bases are shared with TRBD1. Germline V lookup: CDR1 MNHNS, CDR2 SASEGT. Trimming removed 4 bases from V and 6 bases from J; junction bases left unmatched: 12. The CDR3 has 16 amino acids. This CDR3 reads CASSGTRGQGDDGYTF. As DNA, the CDR3 is TGTGCCAGCAGTGGAACTCGGGGACAGGGAGACGATGGCTACACCTTC.

The chain carries TRBV28 and TRBJ2-7; TRBD2 matches 11 bases. CDR3 length equals 16 residues. J gave up 0 bases and V 7 bases, and 8 bases lay outside the gene matches. Germline assignment: CDR1 MDHEN and CDR2 SYDVKM. The CDR3 spells CASTQGLAGSSYEQYF. The CDR3 DNA reads as TGTGCCAGCACCCAAGGACTAGCGGGCAGCTCCTACGAGCAGTACTTC.

This chain uses TRBV7-9 with TRBJ2-7; tentative D call: TRBD1 (7 bases). CDR1 SEHNR and CDR2 FQNEAQ come from the germline V gene (reference sequence). The CDR3 length is 16 residues. V lost 5 bases and J lost 4, with 21 bases in between. For the CDR3, the DNA is TGTGCCAGCAGCCGAGGAGGGACAGCTATACTGTACGAGCAGTACTTC. This codes for CASSRGGTAILYEQYF.

This clone was counted only a few times. The junction does not match germline at one end; this may be a read error. V is TRBV6-4 and J is TRBJ1-4, with D possibly TRBD1 on 5 matching bases. Germline CDR1 and CDR2: MRHNA and SNTAGT. The CDR3 loop spans 16 amino acids. The CDR3 DNA reads as TGTGCCAGCCGTGAGGGTATCGGCCAGGGTAATGAAAAACTGTTTTTT. Its protein product is CASREGIGQGNEKLFF.

This rearrangement joins TRBV6-4 to TRBJ2-5; D is possibly TRBD1 (6 bases). This CDR3 is built from 15 residues. Trimming took off 10 bases at V and 3 bases at J, with 21 bases between the two ends. CDR1 is MRHNA and CDR2 is SNTAGT in the germline V gene. CDR3 nucleotides: TGTGCCACCAGCCGAACAGGGAATGTGGAAGAGACCCAGTACTTC. This sequence encodes CATSRTGNVEETQYF.

The rearrangement uses TRBV2 and TRBJ1-2; D ambiguous. V was shortened by 5 bases and J by 2 bases, with 15 bases between the two germline ends. The CDR3 runs 15 residues. The V gene's germline CDR1 is SNHLY and CDR2 FYNNEI. The chain's CDR3 is CASSQKTGSNYGYTF. The CDR3 nucleotides are TGTGCCAGCAGTCAGAAGACCGGGAGCAACTATGGCTACACCTTC. The whole variable domain, remainder taken from reference TRBV2 and TRBJ1-2, is EPEVTQTPSHQVTQMGQEVILRCVPISNHLYFYWYRQILGQKVEFLVSFYNNEISEKSEIFDDQFSVERPDGSNFTLKIRSTKLEDSAMYFCASSQKTGSNYGYTFGSGTRLTVV.

This clone showed up just once. The gene calls are TRBV6-5 and TRBJ2-6, with TRBD1 matching 7 bases. The CDR3 contains 16 residues. With V trimmed by 2 bases and J by 5 bases, 6 bases remained unmatched. CDR1 and CDR2 from the germline V gene are MNHEY and SVGAGI. The CDR3 nucleotides read TGTGCCAGCAGTTACGCTAGGGGGCTGAGGGCCAACGTCCTGACTTTC. It translates to CASSYARGLRANVLTF.

The rearrangement joins TRBV18 to TRBJ2-5, with 11 bases that match TRBD2. The V gene end was trimmed by 5 bases and the J gene end by 2 bases; junction bases not matched to a gene: 7. The CDR3 length is 16 residues. Germline-derived CDR1 and CDR2 are KGHSH and LQKENI. CDR3 region: CASSRTSGLEQETQYF. The CDR3 DNA reads as TGTGCCAGCTCAAGGACTAGCGGGCTTGAACAAGAGACCCAGTACTTC.

This chain connects TRBV2 to TRBJ1-6, with 7 bases identical to TRBD1. The CDR3 has 16 residues. Trimming cost V 5 bases and J 5 bases; bases outside gene matches: 9. In germline, CDR1 is SNHLY, CDR2 FYNNEI. The CDR3 sequence: CASSPLTGQNNSPLHF. CDR3 DNA sequence: TGTGCCAGCAGTCCCCTTACGGGACAGAATAATTCACCCCTCCACTTT.

The chain couples TRBV19 to TRBJ1-2, with unresolved D. The CDR3 length is 13 residues. V was shortened by 4 bases and J by 4 bases, with 10 bases between the two germline ends. Germline CDR1 is LNHDA and CDR2 is SQIVND (reference sequence). CDR3 in DNA: TGTGCCAGTAGTAACTCTCAGGCCTATGGCTACACCTTC. This gives the protein CASSNSQAYGYTF.

The chain uses TRBV10-3 and TRBJ2-7; the match to TRBD2 covers 13 bases. The V segment lost 6 bases and the J segment 4 bases; nucleotides outside the gene matches: 3. This CDR3 contains 14 residues. Germline assignment: CDR1 ENHRY and CDR2 SYGVKD. CDR3 amino acids: CAISLLAGGYEQYF. CDR3 nucleotide sequence: TGTGCCATCAGCCTACTAGCGGGAGGGTACGAGCAGTACTTC.

This chain links TRBV10-3 with TRBJ2-1, with D perhaps matching TRBD2 (5 bases). This CDR3 region has 12 residues. Germline CDR1 reads ENHRY; CDR2 reads SYGVKD. Trimming took off 4 bases at V and 6 bases at J, with 7 bases between the two ends. The chain's CDR3 is CAISAGSNEQFF. The CDR3 DNA reads TGTGCCATCAGTGCGGGGTCCAATGAGCAGTTCTTC.

V gene TRBV6-4 combines with J gene TRBJ2-3; 7 bases line up with TRBD2. The CDR3 runs 15 residues. CDR1 and CDR2 (germline): MRHNA, SNTAGT. Germline trimming cut 2 bases from V and 3 bases from J; bases unmatched to any gene: 5. The CDR3 loop is CASSDRAGTTDTQYF. The CDR3 nucleotides read TGTGCCAGCAGTGACAGAGCGGGAACTACAGATACGCAGTATTTT.

The rearrangement joins TRBV18 to TRBJ2-1, with 10 bases aligning to TRBD2. Trimming cost V 3 bases and J 10 bases; bases outside gene matches: 3. The germline V gene encodes CDR1 KGHSH and CDR2 LQKENI. The CDR3 is 13 residues long. The CDR3 DNA follows: TGTGCCAGCTCACCGGGACTAGCGACGGAGCAGTTCTTC. Translated, it gives CASSPGLATEQFF.

In regard to this clone: Other DNA sequences from this sample encode an identical CDR3 as well. The V gene is TRBV5-1, the J gene TRBJ2-1, with 10 nucleotides matching TRBD1. CDR3 size: 15 residues. Germline loops: CDR1 SGHRS, CDR2 YFSETQ. The J segment lost 8 bases and the V segment lost 1 base, leaving 6 bases of the junction unmatched. CDR3 sequence: CASSLPGQGLHEQFF. The CDR3 DNA is TGCGCCAGCAGCTTGCCGGGACAGGGGCTCCATGAGCAGTTCTTC.

V and J are TRBV28 and TRBJ1-5, with 8 nucleotides matching TRBD1. The junction had 16 bases not matched to a gene; V was cut back by 3 bases and J by 0 bases. CDR1 is MDHEN and CDR2 is SYDVKM in the germline V gene. CDR3 length: 20 amino acids. CDR3 bases: TGTGCCAGCAGTTTTGGGCTGGGACAGGAAAGGAGCCTTAGCAATCAGCCCCAGCATTTT. Translating it yields CASSFGLGQERSLSNQPQHF.

This chain joins TRBV5-1 and TRBJ1-3; weak D call: TRBD1 (6 bases). The CDR3 has 14 residues. V gave up 4 bases and J gave up 4 bases, with 12 bases separating them. Germline CDR1 SGHRS, CDR2 YFSETQ. In DNA form, the CDR3 reads TGCGCCAGCAGCCCCGGGACATCCGGAAACACCATATATTTT. This sequence encodes CASSPGTSGNTIYF.

Here the CDR3 reads CASSFSGGTEAFF. CDR3 sequence (DNA): TGCGCCAGCAGCTTCTCAGGGGGCACTGAAGCTTTCTTT. The V and J genes are TRBV5-1 and TRBJ1-1; 7 nucleotides agree with TRBD1. CDR1 is SGHRS and CDR2 is YFSETQ in the germline V gene. This CDR3 spans 13 amino acids. Losses at the gene ends were 2 bases for V and 4 bases for J; bases not matched to a gene: 2.

The chain combines TRBV11-3 with TRBJ2-3, with D possibly matching TRBD1 (5 bases). There are 16 residues in the CDR3. The germline gives CDR1 SGHNT, CDR2 YENEEA. V gave up 1 base and J gave up 2 bases, with 13 bases separating them. This CDR3 reads CASSLGRTPDTDTQYF. The CDR3, as DNA: TGTGCCAGCAGCTTAGGTCGGACACCTGACACAGATACGCAGTATTTT.

This chain links TRBV5-6 with TRBJ2-3; 9 nucleotides line up with TRBD2. Per germline, CDR1 SGHDT and CDR2 YYEEEE. The CDR3 totals 16 residues. J gave up 7 bases and V 0 bases, and 9 bases lay outside the gene matches. In DNA, the CDR3 is TGTGCCAGCAGCTTGGTTGTCCTAGCGGGATCGCATACGCAGTATTTT. It yields the protein CASSLVVLAGSHTQYF.